The clone carrying this T cell receptor (beta chain) was counted at least ten times. This sample was included in a study of glioma-infiltrating T cells. The V gene lost 5 bases and the J gene lost 8 bases, with 18 bases spanning the gap. The CDR3 covers 14 residues. CDR1 is SGHTA and CDR2 is FQGNSA in the germline V gene. The iRepertoire nested amplicon-rescue multiplex PCR amplified TCR alpha and beta CDR3s from RNA. TCRdb analysed the multiplex PCR reads with MiXCR anew, one entry per CDR3 protein. The sample contains under 200,000 distinct CDR3 sequences, around 30% of which appear only once. Input material: glioma tissue, nonneoplastic brain tissue, or PBMCs (not recorded which). V gene TRBV7-2 combines with J gene TRBJ1-1; the D gene is possibly TRBD1 (6 bases). This TCR came from a human donor with low-grade glioma or glioblastoma, undergoing nonglioma brain surgery, or in good health (not recorded which). In DNA form, the CDR3 reads TGTGCCAGCAGCCCCCCGGGGGGGGCGGGGGAAGCTTTCTTT. It encodes CASSPPGGAGEAFF.